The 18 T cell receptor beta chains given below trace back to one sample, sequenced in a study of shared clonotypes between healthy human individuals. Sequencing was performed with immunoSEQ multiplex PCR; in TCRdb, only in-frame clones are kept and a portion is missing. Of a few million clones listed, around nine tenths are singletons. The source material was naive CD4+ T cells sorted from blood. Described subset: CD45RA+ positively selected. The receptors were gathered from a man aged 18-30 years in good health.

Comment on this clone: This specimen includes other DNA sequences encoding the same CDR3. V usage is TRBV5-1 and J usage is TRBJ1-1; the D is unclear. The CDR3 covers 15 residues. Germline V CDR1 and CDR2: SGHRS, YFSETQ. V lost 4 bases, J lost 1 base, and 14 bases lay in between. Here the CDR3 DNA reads TGCGCCAGCAGCCTGTCCGGGCAGGAGAACACTGAAGCTTTCTTT. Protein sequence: CASSLSGQENTEAFF. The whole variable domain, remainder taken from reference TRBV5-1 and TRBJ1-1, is KAGVTQTPRYLIKTRGQQVTLSCSPISGHRSVSWYQQTPGQGLQFLFEYFSETQRNKGNFPGRFSGRQFSNSRSEMNVSTLELGDSALYLCASSLSGQENTEAFFGQGTRLTVV.

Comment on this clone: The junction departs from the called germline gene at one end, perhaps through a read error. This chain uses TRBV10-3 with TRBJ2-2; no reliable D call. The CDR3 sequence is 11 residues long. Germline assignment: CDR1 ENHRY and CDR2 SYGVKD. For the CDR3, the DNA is TGTGCAATCAGTGCCCCCGGGGAGCTGTTTTTT. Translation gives CAISAPGELFF.

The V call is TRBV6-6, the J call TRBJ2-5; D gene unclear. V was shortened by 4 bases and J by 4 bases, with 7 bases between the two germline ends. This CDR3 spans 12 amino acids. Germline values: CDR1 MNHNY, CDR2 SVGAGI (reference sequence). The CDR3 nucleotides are TGTGCCAGCAGTTCCGGGTTAGAGACCCAGTACTTC. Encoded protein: CASSSGLETQYF.

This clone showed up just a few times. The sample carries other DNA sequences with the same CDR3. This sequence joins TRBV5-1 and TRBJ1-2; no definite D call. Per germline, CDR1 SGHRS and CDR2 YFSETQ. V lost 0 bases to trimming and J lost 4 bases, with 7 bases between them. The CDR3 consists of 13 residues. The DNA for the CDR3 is TGCGCCAGCAGCTTGGAACAGCCCTATGGCTACACCTTC. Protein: CASSLEQPYGYTF.

The CDR3: CASNLDRLNTEAFF. In nucleotides, the CDR3 is TGTGCCAGCAACCTAGACAGATTGAACACTGAAGCTTTCTTT. V is TRBV5-4 and J is TRBJ1-1, with a possible D match to TRBD1 (5 bases). The CDR3 has 14 residues. Trimming shortened V by 6 bases and J by 0 bases, and 12 bases separated the two germline ends. Germline lookup yields CDR1 SGHNT and CDR2 YYREEE (reference sequence).

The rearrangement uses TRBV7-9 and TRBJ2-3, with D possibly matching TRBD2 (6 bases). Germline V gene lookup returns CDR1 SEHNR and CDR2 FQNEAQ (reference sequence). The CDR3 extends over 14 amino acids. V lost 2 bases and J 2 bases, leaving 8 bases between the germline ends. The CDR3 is CASSLRTTTDTQYF. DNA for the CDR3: TGTGCCAGCAGCTTACGGACTACCACAGATACGCAGTATTTT.

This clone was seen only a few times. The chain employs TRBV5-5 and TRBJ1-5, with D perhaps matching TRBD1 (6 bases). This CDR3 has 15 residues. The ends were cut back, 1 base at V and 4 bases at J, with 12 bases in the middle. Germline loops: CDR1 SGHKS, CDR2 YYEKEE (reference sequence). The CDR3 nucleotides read TGTGCCAGCAGCTTGACCCCGGGGGCGAATCAGCCCCAGCATTTT. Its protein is CASSLTPGANQPQHF.

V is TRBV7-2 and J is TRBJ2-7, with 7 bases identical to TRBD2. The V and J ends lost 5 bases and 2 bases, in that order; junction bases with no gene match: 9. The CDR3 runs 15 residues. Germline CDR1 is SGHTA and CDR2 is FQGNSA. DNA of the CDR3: TGTGCCAGCAGCACCCGGGGAGGGGTACCCTACGAGCAGTACTTC. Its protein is CASSTRGGVPYEQYF.

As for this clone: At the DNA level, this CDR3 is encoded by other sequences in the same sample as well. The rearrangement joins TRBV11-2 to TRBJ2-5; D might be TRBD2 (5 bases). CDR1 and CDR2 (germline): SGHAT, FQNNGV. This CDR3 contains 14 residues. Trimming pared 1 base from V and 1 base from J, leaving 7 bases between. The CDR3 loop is CASSLVLAQETQYF. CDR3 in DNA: TGTGCCAGCAGCTTAGTGCTAGCCCAAGAGACCCAGTACTTC.

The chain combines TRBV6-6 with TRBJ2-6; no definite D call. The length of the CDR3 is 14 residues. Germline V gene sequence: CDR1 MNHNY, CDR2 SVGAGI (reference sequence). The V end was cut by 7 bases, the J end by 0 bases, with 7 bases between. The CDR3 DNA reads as TGTGCCAGCACCCGGCTCTCTGGGGCCAACGTCCTGACTTTC. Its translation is CASTRLSGANVLTF.

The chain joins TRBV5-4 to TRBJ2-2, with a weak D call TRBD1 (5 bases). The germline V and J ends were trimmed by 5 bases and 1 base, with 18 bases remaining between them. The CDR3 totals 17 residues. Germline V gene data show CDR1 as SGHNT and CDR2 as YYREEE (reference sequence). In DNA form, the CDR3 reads TGTGCCAGCAGACCTAGTCACTACGGACAGAACACCGGGGAGCTGTTTTTT. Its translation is CASRPSHYGQNTGELFF.

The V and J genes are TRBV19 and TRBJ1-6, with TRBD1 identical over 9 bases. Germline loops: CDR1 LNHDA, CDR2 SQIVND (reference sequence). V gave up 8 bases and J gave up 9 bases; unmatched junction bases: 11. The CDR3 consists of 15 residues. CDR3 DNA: TGTGCCAGTGTGGGGGACGACAGGGGGATTTCACCCCTCCACTTT. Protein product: CASVGDDRGISPLHF.

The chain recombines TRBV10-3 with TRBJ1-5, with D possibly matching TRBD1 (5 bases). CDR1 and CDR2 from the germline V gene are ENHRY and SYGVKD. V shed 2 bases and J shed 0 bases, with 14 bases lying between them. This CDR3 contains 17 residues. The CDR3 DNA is TGTGCCATCAGTGAGGCTAGGGGCCGGAATAGCAATCAGCCCCAGCATTTT. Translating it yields CAISEARGRNSNQPQHF.

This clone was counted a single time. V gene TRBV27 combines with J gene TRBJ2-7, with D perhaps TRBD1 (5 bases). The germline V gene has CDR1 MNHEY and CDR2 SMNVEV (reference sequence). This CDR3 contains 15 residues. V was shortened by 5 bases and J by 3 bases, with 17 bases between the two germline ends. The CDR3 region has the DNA TGTGCCAGCAGTGGTCGACAGTCGCTTCGCTACGAGCAGTACTTC. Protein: CASSGRQSLRYEQYF.

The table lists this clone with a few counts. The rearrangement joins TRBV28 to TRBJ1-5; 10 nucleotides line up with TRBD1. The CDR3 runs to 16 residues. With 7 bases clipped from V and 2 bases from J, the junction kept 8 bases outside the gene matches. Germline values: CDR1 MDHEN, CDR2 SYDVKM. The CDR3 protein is CASTLGGQGRNQPQHF. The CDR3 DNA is TGTGCCAGCACCCTAGGGGGACAGGGGCGCAATCAGCCCCAGCATTTT.

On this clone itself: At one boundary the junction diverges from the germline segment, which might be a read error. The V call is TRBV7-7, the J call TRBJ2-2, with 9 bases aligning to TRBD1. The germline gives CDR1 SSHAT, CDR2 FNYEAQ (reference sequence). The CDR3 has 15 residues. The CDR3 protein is CASSSGQGTTGELFF. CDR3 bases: TGTGCTAGCAGCTCGGGACAGGGTACCACCGGGGAGCTGTTTTTT.

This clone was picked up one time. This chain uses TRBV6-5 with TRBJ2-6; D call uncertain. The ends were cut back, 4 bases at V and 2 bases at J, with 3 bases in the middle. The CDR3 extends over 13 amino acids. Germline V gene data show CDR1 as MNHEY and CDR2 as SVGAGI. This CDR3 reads CASSLTGANVLTF. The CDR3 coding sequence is TGTGCCAGCAGTTTAACTGGGGCCAACGTCCTGACTTTC.

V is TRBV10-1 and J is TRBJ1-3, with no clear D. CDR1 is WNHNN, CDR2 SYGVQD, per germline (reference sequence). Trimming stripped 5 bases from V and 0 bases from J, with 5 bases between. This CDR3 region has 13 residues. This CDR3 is CASSMSSGNTIYF. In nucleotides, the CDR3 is TGCGCCAGCAGTATGAGCTCTGGAAACACCATATATTTT.